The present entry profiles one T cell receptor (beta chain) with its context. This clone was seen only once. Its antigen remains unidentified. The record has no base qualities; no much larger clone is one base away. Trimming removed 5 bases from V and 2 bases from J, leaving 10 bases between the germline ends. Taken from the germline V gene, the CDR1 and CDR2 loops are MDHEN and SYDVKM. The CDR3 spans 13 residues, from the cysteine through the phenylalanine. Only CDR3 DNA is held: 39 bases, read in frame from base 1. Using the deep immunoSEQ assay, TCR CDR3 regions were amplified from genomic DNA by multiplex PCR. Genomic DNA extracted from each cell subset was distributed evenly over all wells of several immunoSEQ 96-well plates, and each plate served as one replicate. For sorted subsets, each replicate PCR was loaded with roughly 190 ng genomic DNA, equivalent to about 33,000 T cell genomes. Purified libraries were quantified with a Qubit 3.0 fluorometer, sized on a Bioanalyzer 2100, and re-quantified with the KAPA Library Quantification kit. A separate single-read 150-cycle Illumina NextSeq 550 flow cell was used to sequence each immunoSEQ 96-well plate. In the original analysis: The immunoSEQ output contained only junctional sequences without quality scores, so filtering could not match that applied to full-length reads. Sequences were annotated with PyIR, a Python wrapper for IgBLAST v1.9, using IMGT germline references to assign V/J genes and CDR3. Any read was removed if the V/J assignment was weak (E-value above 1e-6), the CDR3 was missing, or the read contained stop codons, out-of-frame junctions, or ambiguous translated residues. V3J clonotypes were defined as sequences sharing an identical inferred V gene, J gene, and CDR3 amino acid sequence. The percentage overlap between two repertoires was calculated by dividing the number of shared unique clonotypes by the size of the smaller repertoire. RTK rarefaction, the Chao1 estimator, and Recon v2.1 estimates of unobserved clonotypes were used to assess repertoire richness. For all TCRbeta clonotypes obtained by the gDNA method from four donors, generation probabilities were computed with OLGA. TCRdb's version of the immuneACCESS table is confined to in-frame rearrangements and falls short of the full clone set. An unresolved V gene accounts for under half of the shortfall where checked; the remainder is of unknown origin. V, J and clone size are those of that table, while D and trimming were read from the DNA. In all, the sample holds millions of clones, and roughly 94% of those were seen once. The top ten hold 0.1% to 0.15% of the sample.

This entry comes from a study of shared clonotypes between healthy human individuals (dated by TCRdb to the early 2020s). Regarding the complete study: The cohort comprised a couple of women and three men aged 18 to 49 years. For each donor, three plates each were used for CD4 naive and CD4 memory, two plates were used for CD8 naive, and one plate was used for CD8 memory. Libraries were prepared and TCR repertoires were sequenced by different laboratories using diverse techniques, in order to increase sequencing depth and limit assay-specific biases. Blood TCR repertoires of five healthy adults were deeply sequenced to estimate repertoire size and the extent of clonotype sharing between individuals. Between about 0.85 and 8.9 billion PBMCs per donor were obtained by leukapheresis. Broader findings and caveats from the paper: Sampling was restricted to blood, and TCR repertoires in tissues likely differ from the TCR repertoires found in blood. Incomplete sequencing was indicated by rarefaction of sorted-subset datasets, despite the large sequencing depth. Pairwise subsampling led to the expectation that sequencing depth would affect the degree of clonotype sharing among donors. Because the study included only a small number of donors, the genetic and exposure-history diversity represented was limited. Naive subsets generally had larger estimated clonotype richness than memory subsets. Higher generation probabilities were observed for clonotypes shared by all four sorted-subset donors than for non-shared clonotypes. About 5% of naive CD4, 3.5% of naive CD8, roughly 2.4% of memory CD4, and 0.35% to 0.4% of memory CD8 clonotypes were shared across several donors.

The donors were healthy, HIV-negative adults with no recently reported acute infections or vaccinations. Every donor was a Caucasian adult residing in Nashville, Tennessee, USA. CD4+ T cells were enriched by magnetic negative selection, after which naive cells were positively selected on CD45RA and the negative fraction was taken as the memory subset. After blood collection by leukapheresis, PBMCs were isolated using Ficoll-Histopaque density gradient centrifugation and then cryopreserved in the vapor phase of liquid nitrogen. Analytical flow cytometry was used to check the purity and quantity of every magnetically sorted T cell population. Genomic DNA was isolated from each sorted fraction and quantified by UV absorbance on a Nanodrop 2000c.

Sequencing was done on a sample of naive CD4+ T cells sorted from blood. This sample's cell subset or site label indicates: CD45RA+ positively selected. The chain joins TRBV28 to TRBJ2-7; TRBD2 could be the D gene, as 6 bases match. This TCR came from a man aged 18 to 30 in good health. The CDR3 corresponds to CASSDGGTYEQYF. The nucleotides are TGTGCCAGCAGTGACGGGGGAACCTACGAGCAGTACTTC.